These 25 T cell receptor beta chains were sequenced from one sample in a study of early T cells in non-severe SARS-CoV-2 infection (dated by TCRdb to the early 2020s). Receptor amplification or capture employed 5' RACE. The data were produced on a NextSeq 500. TCRdb trimmed the raw reads at Q25, called clones with MiXCR and kept productive beta chains. When rows share a CDR3 protein, they turn into one entry using the most common DNA and genes. The sample table lists some 82,000 distinct CDR3 sequences, 12% of them with a count of one. Over 2.5% of the sample is in the top ten clones. The sample comprised whole blood. The receptors here all came from an adult who was a healthcare worker with PCR-confirmed SARS-CoV-2 infection or an uninfected control (not recorded which).

This clonotype has ten or more counts. V gene TRBV14 combines with J gene TRBJ2-3; D might be TRBD1 or TRBD2, each matching 5 bases. Trimming left V 4 bases short and J 13 bases short, with 9 bases between. Germline V lookup: CDR1 SGHDN, CDR2 FVKESK. This CDR3 has 10 residues. The CDR3 spells CASSRDPEYF. Here the CDR3 DNA reads TGTGCCAGCAGCCGGGACCCGGAGTATTTT. Combining the CDR3 with reference TRBV14 and TRBJ2-3 gives the whole variable domain EAGVTQFPSHSVIEKGQTVTLRCDPISGHDNLYWYRRVMGKEIKFLLHFVKESKQDESGMPNNRFLAERTGGTYSTLKVQPAELEDSGVYFCASSRDPEYFGPGTRLTVL.

This clonotype was detected many times. The chain couples TRBV30 to TRBJ2-1; 7 bases match TRBD1. Germline CDR1 GTSNPN, CDR2 SVGIG (reference sequence). V trimming: 5 bases; J trimming: 7 bases; junction bases outside the gene matches: 8. CDR3 length equals 13 residues. As DNA, the CDR3 is TGTGCCTGGTCAACAGGGGCAGGGAATGAGCAGTTCTTC. It is translated as CAWSTGAGNEQFF.

This clonotype showed up many times. CDR3 residues: CASSPPKSQETQYF. DNA for the CDR3: TGTGCCAGCAGCCCACCGAAGAGCCAAGAGACCCAGTACTTC. The chain joins TRBV11-2 to TRBJ2-5; the D is unclear. The CDR3 contains 14 residues. V lost 5 bases, J lost 1 base, and 11 bases lay in between. Germline CDR1 SGHAT, CDR2 FQNNGV.

This clonotype was recorded a few times. The chain combines TRBV5-1 with TRBJ2-7; D is unclear. The CDR3 is 12 residues long. From germline, CDR1 is SGHRS and CDR2 YFSETQ. V was cut by 3 bases and J by 3 bases, with 7 bases left in between. In nucleotides, the CDR3 is TGCGCCAGCAGCTATGGAAACTACGAGCAGTACTTC. Protein sequence: CASSYGNYEQYF.

The chain couples TRBV21-1 to TRBJ1-6. TRBV21-1 is tagged as a pseudogene. CDR3 size: 11 residues. The CDR3 DNA sequence: TGTGCCAGCAGGGTGGATTCACCCCTCCACTTT. Translated, it gives CASRVDSPLHF.

This clonotype was counted at least ten times. The CDR3, as DNA: TGTGCCAGCAGTCCCGGGACTAGCGGCACAGATACGCAGTATTTT. It encodes CASSPGTSGTDTQYF. The rearrangement links TRBV6-5 to TRBJ2-3; 10 nucleotides match TRBD2. There are 15 residues in the CDR3. Germline-derived CDR1 and CDR2 are MNHEY and SVGAGI. V lost 5 bases, J lost 1 base, and 3 bases stayed unmatched.

In this sample, this clonotype turned up many times. The genes are TRBV6-5 and TRBJ1-2; D uncertain. V was trimmed by 8 bases and J by 7 bases, leaving 17 bases between them. From germline, CDR1 is MNHEY and CDR2 SVGAGI. This CDR3 spans 13 amino acids. The CDR3 region is CASCSGRTSGYTF. CDR3 sequence (DNA): TGTGCCAGCTGCTCCGGGAGAACTAGTGGCTACACCTTC.

This clonotype has a count of ten or more. This chain connects TRBV7-2 to TRBJ2-6; possibly TRBD1 or TRBD2 for D (6 bases each). Trimming shortened V by 5 bases and J by 1 base, and 21 bases separated the two germline ends. This CDR3 contains 19 residues. Germline CDR1 is SGHTA and CDR2 is FQGNSA. The CDR3 region is CASSLPRGPRDSGANVLTF. The CDR3 DNA reads as TGTGCCAGCAGCCTACCCCGGGGGCCGAGGGATTCTGGGGCCAACGTCCTGACTTTC.

About this clonotype itself: A much larger clonotype is one base distant, so this may be a read error. V gene TRBV11-2 combines with J gene TRBJ1-2, with D uncertain. Germline V gene sequence: CDR1 SGHAT, CDR2 FQNNGV. This CDR3 has 13 amino acids. V was cut by 5 bases and J by 4 bases, with 11 bases left in between. The chain's CDR3 is CASSPRVSYGYTF. In nucleotides, the CDR3 is TGTGCCAGCAGCCCCCGGGTCAGCTATGGCTACACCTTC. Together with reference TRBV11-2 and TRBJ1-2, the CDR3 gives the full variable domain: EAGVAQSPRYKIIEKRQSVAFWCNPISGHATLYWYQQILGQGPKLLIQFQNNGVVDDSQLPKDRFSAERLKGVDSTLKIQPAKLEDSAVYLCASSPRVSYGYTFGSGTRLTVV.

This clonotype showed up many times. V usage is TRBV5-4 and J usage is TRBJ2-2; perhaps TRBD2 as D (6 bases). The ends were cut back, 4 bases at V and 2 bases at J, with 18 bases in the middle. From germline, CDR1 is SGHNT and CDR2 YYREEE (reference sequence). The CDR3 consists of 17 residues. The CDR3 loop reads CASSQRGGGSNTGELFF. CDR3 nucleotides: TGTGCCAGCAGCCAAAGGGGAGGAGGATCAAACACCGGGGAGCTGTTTTTT.

There are a few counts of this clonotype. The chain uses TRBV5-1 and TRBJ2-7, with 14 nucleotides matching TRBD2. CDR1 SGHRS and CDR2 YFSETQ come from the germline V gene. The trim removed 4 bases at V and 7 bases at J, leaving 4 bases unmatched. The CDR3 is made up of 14 amino acids. CDR3 nucleotide sequence: TGCGCCAGCAGCACGGGGACTAGCGGGGGAGAGCAGTACTTC. Its translation: CASSTGTSGGEQYF. The complete variable domain, with remaining parts taken from reference TRBV5-1 and TRBJ2-7, reads KAGVTQTPRYLIKTRGQQVTLSCSPISGHRSVSWYQQTPGQGLQFLFEYFSETQRNKGNFPGRFSGRQFSNSRSEMNVSTLELGDSALYLCASSTGTSGGEQYFGPGTRLTVT.

This clonotype occurred a few times. The CDR3 here is CSARGWTSGTTDTQYF. The CDR3 DNA sequence: TGCAGTGCTAGAGGATGGACTAGCGGGACCACAGATACGCAGTATTTT. V and J are TRBV20-1 and TRBJ2-3; 12 positions match TRBD2. The CDR3 spans 16 residues. V lost 1 base to trimming and J lost 2 bases; unmatched junction nucleotides: 4. Germline V CDR1 and CDR2: DFQATT, SNEGSKA (reference sequence).

This clonotype has a handful of counts. V gene TRBV3-1 combines with J gene TRBJ1-1; the match to TRBD1 covers 7 bases. The J segment lost 8 bases and the V segment lost 5 bases, leaving 11 bases of the junction unmatched. Germline V gene sequence: CDR1 LGHDT, CDR2 YNNKEL (reference sequence). This CDR3 spans 14 amino acids. For the CDR3, the DNA is TGTGCCAGCAGCTTCGGGCTTACAGGGGAAGAAGCTTTCTTT. Protein sequence: CASSFGLTGEEAFF. Full variable domain (remainder filled in from reference TRBV3-1 and TRBJ1-1): DTAVSQTPKYLVTQMGNDKSIKCEQNLGHDTMYWYKQDSKKFLKIMFSYNNKELIINETVPNRFSPKSPDKAHLNLHINSLELGDSAVYFCASSFGLTGEEAFFGQGTRLTVV.

At least ten counts were recorded for this clonotype. Here the CDR3 reads CASSSKPGLAGWYSDNEQFF. The DNA for the CDR3 is TGTGCCAGCAGCTCAAAACCGGGACTAGCGGGATGGTACTCGGACAATGAGCAGTTCTTC. The chain recombines TRBV6-5 with TRBJ2-1; 13 bases are shared with TRBD2. Germline CDR1 MNHEY, CDR2 SVGAGI. There are 20 residues in the CDR3. V lost 6 bases to trimming and J lost 5 bases; unmatched junction nucleotides: 19.

This clonotype has ten or more counts. The chain has TRBV12-3 or TRBV12-4 and TRBJ1-4, with a weak D call TRBD1 (5 bases). V lost 2 bases to trimming and J lost 3 bases, with 13 bases between them. This CDR3 has 16 residues. Here the CDR3 reads CASSLSAAGANEKLFF. Here the CDR3 DNA reads TGTGCCAGCAGTTTATCGGCGGCGGGGGCTAATGAAAAACTGTTTTTT.

J is TRBJ2-7 and V is TRBV7-2; D assignment may be TRBD1 or TRBD2 (6 bases each). The V and J ends lost 3 bases and 6 bases respectively, with 21 bases between them. In germline, CDR1 is SGHTA, CDR2 FQGNSA. This CDR3 is 16 amino acids long. The DNA for the CDR3 is TGTGCCAGCAGCTTTCTCGGGGGACAACGGACGAGCGAGCAGTACTTC. Translated, it gives CASSFLGGQRTSEQYF.

The chain joins TRBV7-8 to TRBJ2-1, with 7 bases matching TRBD2. Per germline, CDR1 SGHVS and CDR2 FQNEAQ. The ends lost 1 base at V and 1 base at J; junction bases unmatched: 10. The length of the CDR3 is 18 residues. CDR3 nucleotide sequence: TGTGCCAGCAGCTTAGGACTAGCACCTAAGTCTTCCTACAATGAGCAGTTCTTC. Residues: CASSLGLAPKSSYNEQFF.

This clonotype occurred many times. V is TRBV28 and J is TRBJ2-1; D gene unclear. Germline CDR1 MDHEN, CDR2 SYDVKM. The V gene lost 3 bases and the J gene lost 5 bases, with 5 bases spanning the gap. This CDR3 has 12 amino acids. The CDR3 spells CASSLTNNEQFF. The CDR3 nucleotides read TGTGCCAGCAGTTTGACCAACAATGAGCAGTTCTTC.

The chain links TRBV19 to TRBJ2-3, with D possibly TRBD2 on 6 matching bases. V lost 8 bases and J 0 bases, leaving 18 bases between the germline ends. The CDR3 sequence is 16 residues long. CDR1 is LNHDA, CDR2 SQIVND, per germline (reference sequence). The CDR3 nucleotides are TGTGCCAGTCACGGGGGAATGATATCTAGCACAGATACGCAGTATTTT. Its translation is CASHGGMISSTDTQYF.

Note on this clonotype: Its ends do not fully match the called genes, so a read error is possible. The chain links TRBV7-8 to TRBJ1-4, with a weak D call TRBD1 (6 bases). Looked up from germline, CDR1 is SGHVS and CDR2 is FQNEAQ. CDR3 length: 14 amino acids. The CDR3 is CVSSSDSSNEKLFF. In nucleotides, the CDR3 is TGTGTCAGCAGTTCGGACAGCTCTAATGAAAAACTGTTTTTT.

The CDR3 nucleotides are TGTGCCACCAGCCAACCGGGACAGTTAGGAACCGGGGAGCTGTTTTTT. It encodes CATSQPGQLGTGELFF. V gene TRBV24-1 combines with J gene TRBJ2-2; 7 nucleotides agree with TRBD1. The length of the CDR3 is 16 residues. The germline gives CDR1 KGHDR, CDR2 SFDVKD. V lost 7 bases and J lost 5; bases outside the gene matches: 12.

At least ten counts were recorded for this clonotype. The chain is built from TRBV30 and TRBJ2-3; TRBD2 matches 7 bases. The CDR3 sequence is 16 residues long. Germline V lookup: CDR1 GTSNPN, CDR2 SVGIG (reference sequence). V shed 0 bases and J 2 bases; nucleotides not matched to a gene: 8. This chain's CDR3 is CAWSVTSPGFTDTQYF. In DNA form, the CDR3 reads TGTGCCTGGAGTGTGACTAGCCCAGGATTCACAGATACGCAGTATTTT. Drawing the rest from reference TRBV30 and TRBJ2-3, the complete variable domain is SQTIHQWPATLVQPVGSPLSLECTVEGTSNPNLYWYRQAAGRGLQLLFYSVGIGQISSEVPQNLSASRPQDRQFILSSKKLLLSDSGFYLCAWSVTSPGFTDTQYFGPGTRLTVL.

This clonotype appeared many times. The chain has TRBV6-6 and TRBJ2-2, with TRBD2 identical over 7 bases. CDR1 and CDR2 (germline): MNHNY, SVGAGI (reference sequence). The CDR3 covers 16 residues. The V and J ends lost 5 bases and 1 base, in that order; junction bases with no gene match: 7. CDR3 in DNA: TGTGCCAGCAGTCGGGCTAGCGGAATGAACACCGGGGAGCTGTTTTTT. Translated: CASSRASGMNTGELFF.

The genes are TRBV7-2 and TRBJ1-2; possibly TRBD1 for D (6 bases). The germline V gene has CDR1 SGHTA and CDR2 FQGNSA. The ends were cut back, 2 bases at V and 6 bases at J, with 10 bases in the middle. The CDR3 contains 13 residues. The CDR3 protein is CASSLYRADGYTF. The CDR3 DNA is TGTGCCAGCAGCTTATACAGGGCAGATGGCTACACCTTC. Looking up the rest from reference TRBV7-2 and TRBJ1-2 gives the full variable domain: GAGVSQSPSNKVTEKGKDVELRCDPISGHTALYWYRQSLGQGLEFLIYFQGNSAPDKSGLPSDRFSAERTGGSVSTLTIQRTQQEDSAVYLCASSLYRADGYTFGSGTRLTVV.

This clonotype is a singleton in its sample. The chain links TRBV11-3 to TRBJ2-5, with D possibly TRBD1 on 6 matching bases. V lost 8 bases to trimming and J lost 5 bases, with 9 bases between them. CDR1 SGHNT and CDR2 YENEEA come from the germline V gene. The CDR3 runs to 11 residues. CDR3 in amino acids: CASQGRETQYF. The CDR3 DNA follows: TGTGCCAGCCAGGGGCGGGAGACCCAGTACTTC.